The 18 T cell receptor beta chains given below trace back to one sample, sequenced in a study of CD4 and CD8 cells across lung adenocarcinoma regions. TCRdb analysed the PCR reads with MiXCR anew, one entry per CDR3 protein. Among 13,000 or so distinct CDR3 sequences listed, roughly 47% were seen once. Sequenced sample: CD8+ T cells from the margin of a lung tumor. The receptors come from a male donor with lung adenocarcinoma. The CD4 and CD8 labels of this study may be unreliable.

This clonotype has a handful of counts. The gene calls are TRBV6-4 and TRBJ2-2, with 10 nucleotides matching TRBD2. Germline V gives CDR1 MRHNA, CDR2 SNTAGT. The CDR3 has 16 residues. V trimming: 0 bases; J trimming: 4 bases; junction bases outside the gene matches: 2. CDR3 sequence reads: CASSDSTSGVTGELFF. CDR3 nucleotides: TGTGCCAGCAGTGACTCTACTAGCGGGGTCACCGGGGAGCTGTTTTTT.

This clonotype was detected once. V is TRBV6-1 and J is TRBJ2-2, with D possibly TRBD2 on 6 matching bases. The end of the DNA is better explained by TRBJ2-3, so the J call may be wrong. The CDR3 runs 16 residues. CDR1 is MNHNS, CDR2 SASEGT, per germline. CDR3 residues: CASSRTRGVGTGAQYF. The CDR3 coding sequence is TGTGCCAGCAGCCGGACTCGCGGGGTGGGCACCGGGGCGCAGTATTTT.

Judged by abundance, this clonotype is medium-sized. The chain employs TRBV6-5 and TRBJ2-5, with 7 nucleotides matching TRBD1. There are 16 residues in the CDR3. The V and J ends lost 0 bases and 4 bases, in that order; junction bases with no gene match: 8. CDR1 is MNHEY, CDR2 SVGAGI, per germline. The CDR3 DNA reads as TGTGCCAGCAGTTACTCGTACACAGGGGCTGGAGAGACCCAGTACTTC. Translating it yields CASSYSYTGAGETQYF.

The CDR3, as DNA: TGTGCCATCAGGGCTGTGAGCACAGGTGAGCTGTATTTT. Protein product: CAIRAVSTGELYF. The chain has TRBV19 and TRBJ2-3; maybe TRBD1 (5 bases). This CDR3 comprises 13 residues. CDR1 and CDR2 from the germline V gene are LNHDA and SQIVND (reference sequence). The germline V and J ends were trimmed by 10 bases and 14 bases, with 25 bases remaining between them.

This clonotype has only a few counts. The chain has TRBV27 and TRBJ2-2, with 7 positions matching TRBD1. CDR1 is MNHEY and CDR2 is SMNVEV in the germline V gene (reference sequence). The CDR3 is 15 residues long. Unmatched junction bases numbered 6, after V lost 5 bases and J lost 3 bases. CDR3 amino acids: CASSPGTAHTGELFF. The CDR3 DNA reads as TGTGCCAGCAGTCCTGGGACAGCCCACACCGGGGAGCTGTTTTTT.

The chain has TRBV6-1 and TRBJ2-7; 8 positions agree with TRBD2. Germline assignment: CDR1 MNHNS and CDR2 SASEGT. Losses at the gene ends were 5 bases for V and 2 bases for J; bases not matched to a gene: 14. The CDR3 covers 17 residues. CDR3 amino acids: CASSMNILAEIPYEQYF. The DNA of the CDR3 is TGTGCCAGCAGTATGAACATACTAGCGGAGATCCCCTACGAGCAGTACTTC.

The rearrangement joins TRBV6-2 or TRBV6-3 to TRBJ2-5, with D possibly called TRBD1 or TRBD2 (6 bases each). The CDR3 spans 14 residues. Per the germline V gene, CDR1 is MNHEY and CDR2 is SVGEGT. The CDR3 nucleotides are TGTGCGGGCATCGGGGGCCGTGGCCAAGAGACCCAGTACTTC. Residues: CAGIGGRGQETQYF.

This CDR3 reads CASKNRLGGGELFF. CDR3 nucleotides: TGCGCCAGCAAGAACCGGCTCGGGGGCGGGGAGCTGTTTTTT. This chain links TRBV10-2 with TRBJ2-2; D perhaps matches TRBD2 (6 bases). Germline CDR1 is WSHSY and CDR2 is SAAADI. There are 14 residues in the CDR3. V was clipped by 7 bases and J by 7 bases, with 16 bases between them.

There are a few counts of this clonotype. The chain couples TRBV7-2 to TRBJ1-3; weak D call: TRBD1 (6 bases). This CDR3 spans 15 amino acids. Per the germline V gene, CDR1 is SGHTA and CDR2 is FQGNSA. Between the trimmed V and J ends, which lost 4 bases and 8 bases, there was a span of 18 bases. Here the CDR3 reads CASSSRGGHRDTIYF. CDR3 in DNA: TGTGCCAGCAGCTCTCGCGGGGGGCACAGGGACACCATATATTTT.

By share of the sample, this clonotype is medium-sized. This rearrangement joins TRBV27 to TRBJ2-3, with 13 nucleotides matching TRBD2. This CDR3 is 17 amino acids long. V trimming: 4 bases; J trimming: 1 base; junction bases outside the gene matches: 5. CDR1 and CDR2 from the germline V gene are MNHEY and SMNVEV (reference sequence). CDR3 nucleotides: TGTGCCAGCAGTTCGGAACTAGCGGGAGGGGGCACAGATACGCAGTATTTT. It translates to CASSSELAGGGTDTQYF.

A few counts support this clonotype. The rearrangement joins TRBV7-8 to TRBJ1-5, with 8 bases identical to TRBD1. The CDR3 has 16 residues. Germline V lookup: CDR1 SGHVS, CDR2 FQNEAQ. Trimming took 5 bases from V and 10 from J; bases not matched to a gene: 16. The CDR3 reads CASSKPGTGADGPQHF. The CDR3 DNA reads TGTGCCAGCAGCAAACCTGGGACAGGTGCCGATGGACCCCAGCATTTT.

The rearrangement joins TRBV6-1 to TRBJ2-3; no firm D call. Germline V gene lookup returns CDR1 MNHNS and CDR2 SASEGT. The CDR3 has 15 residues. Deletions cut 9 bases from V and 10 bases from J, with 26 bases between. Written as DNA, the CDR3 is TGTGCCAGGTGGGTCCAGGCTAGGAGCCCCAATGCGCAGTATTTT. It yields the protein CARWVQARSPNAQYF.

The CDR3 DNA is TGTGCCAGCAGCAGAAGCGGGAGGTCTTACAATGAGCAGTTCTTC. Translation: CASSRSGRSYNEQFF. The chain combines TRBV5-8 with TRBJ2-1, with 9 bases identical to TRBD2. The germline V gene has CDR1 SGHTS and CDR2 YDEGEE. Trimming removed 4 bases from V and 4 bases from J; junction bases left unmatched: 6. The CDR3 contains 15 residues. The whole variable domain, remainder taken from reference TRBV5-8 and TRBJ2-1, is EAGVTQSPTHLIKTRGQQATLRCSPISGHTSVYWYQQALGLGLQFLLWYDEGEERNRGNFPPRFSGRQFPNYSSELNVNALELEDSALYLCASSRSGRSYNEQFFGPGTRLTVL.

The rearrangement uses TRBV6-1 and TRBJ1-4, with a tentative D call TRBD1 (5 bases). V lost 1 base to trimming and J lost 5 bases, with 14 bases between them. CDR1 is MNHNS and CDR2 is SASEGT in the germline V gene. The CDR3 runs 16 residues. The CDR3 here is CASSEVGGIGNEKLFF. Written as DNA, the CDR3 is TGTGCCAGCAGTGAAGTGGGGGGGATCGGGAATGAAAAACTGTTTTTT.

This clonotype is labeled large. V is TRBV6-6 and J is TRBJ2-1; D possibly corresponds to TRBD1 (6 bases). Gene TRBJ2-5 matches the end of the DNA better, so the J call may be wrong. Looked up from germline, CDR1 is MNHNY and CDR2 is SVGAGI (reference sequence). The CDR3 consists of 13 residues. The CDR3 DNA is TGTGCCAGCACTCACCGGGACAAAGAGACCCAGTACTTC. Translation: CASTHRDKETQYF.

The chain links TRBV3-1 to TRBJ2-1; TRBD2 might be the D (5 bases). Trimming removed 1 base at V and 3 bases at J, with 10 bases between. Germline CDR1 reads LGHDT; CDR2 reads YNNKEL (reference sequence). This CDR3 spans 15 amino acids. CDR3 bases: TGTGCCAGCAGCCAAGGGCAGGACTTCTACAATGAGCAGTTCTTC. It translates to CASSQGQDFYNEQFF.

This clonotype has a count of ten or more. The CDR3 loop reads CASSDSVRGQSETQYF. DNA of the CDR3: TGTGCCAGCAGTGACTCAGTGAGGGGGCAGTCGGAGACCCAGTACTTC. The genes are TRBV6-4 and TRBJ2-5; 7 nucleotides line up with TRBD1. Germline CDR1 MRHNA, CDR2 SNTAGT. J lost 5 bases, V lost 0 bases, and 9 bases had no gene match. CDR3 length: 16 residues.

In regard to this clonotype: One end of the junction fails to match germline, which may point to a read error. This chain connects TRBV27 to TRBJ2-5; 8 bases fit TRBD2. The CDR3 covers 16 residues. Germline V CDR1 and CDR2: MNHEY, SMNVEV (reference sequence). The CDR3 sequence: CASGGRGAGGPETQYF. CDR3 sequence (DNA): TGTGCCAGCGGGGGGCGAGGGGCGGGAGGCCCAGAGACCCAGTATTTC.